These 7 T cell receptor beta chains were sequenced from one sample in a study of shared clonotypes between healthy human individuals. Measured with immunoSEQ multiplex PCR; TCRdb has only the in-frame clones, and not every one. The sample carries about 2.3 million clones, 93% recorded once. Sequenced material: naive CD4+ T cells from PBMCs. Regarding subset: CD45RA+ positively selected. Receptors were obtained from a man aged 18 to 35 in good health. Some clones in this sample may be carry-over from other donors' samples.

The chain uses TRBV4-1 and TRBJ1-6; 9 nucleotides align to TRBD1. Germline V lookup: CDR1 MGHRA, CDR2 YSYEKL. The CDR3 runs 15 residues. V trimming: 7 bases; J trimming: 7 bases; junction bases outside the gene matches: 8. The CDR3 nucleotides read TGCGCCAGCAAAGCTCACGGGACAGGGAATTCACCCCTCCACTTT. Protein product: CASKAHGTGNSPLHF.

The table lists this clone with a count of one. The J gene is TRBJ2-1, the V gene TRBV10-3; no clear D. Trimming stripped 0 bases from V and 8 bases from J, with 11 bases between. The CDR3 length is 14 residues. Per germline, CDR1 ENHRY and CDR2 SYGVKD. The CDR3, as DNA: TGTGCCATCAGTGAGTCCGTGCAGAATTATGAGCAGTTCTTC. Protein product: CAISESVQNYEQFF.

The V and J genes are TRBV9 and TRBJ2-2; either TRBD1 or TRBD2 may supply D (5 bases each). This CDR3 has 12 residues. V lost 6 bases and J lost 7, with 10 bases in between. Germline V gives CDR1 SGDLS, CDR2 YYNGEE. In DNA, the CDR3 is TGTGCCAGCACGTGGGGGAGCGGGGAGCTGTTTTTT. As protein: CASTWGSGELFF.

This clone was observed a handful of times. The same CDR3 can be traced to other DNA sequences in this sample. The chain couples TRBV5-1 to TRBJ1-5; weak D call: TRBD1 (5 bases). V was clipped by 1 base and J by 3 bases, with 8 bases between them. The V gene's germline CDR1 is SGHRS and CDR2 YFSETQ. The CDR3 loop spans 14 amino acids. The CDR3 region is CASSLSGFNQPQHF. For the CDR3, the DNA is TGCGCCAGCAGCTTGTCAGGGTTCAATCAGCCCCAGCATTTT.

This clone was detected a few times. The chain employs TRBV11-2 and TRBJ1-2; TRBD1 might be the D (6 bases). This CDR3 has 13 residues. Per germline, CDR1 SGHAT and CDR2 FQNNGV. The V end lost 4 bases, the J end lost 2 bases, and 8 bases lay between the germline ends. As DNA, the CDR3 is TGTGCCAGCAGCTATGACAGGAACTATGGCTACACCTTC. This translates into CASSYDRNYGYTF.

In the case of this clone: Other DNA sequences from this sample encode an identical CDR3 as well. The CDR3 DNA is TGTGCCAGCAGCTTAGGACTAGCGGGAGTCCGTGAGCAGTACTTC. Encoded protein: CASSLGLAGVREQYF. The rearrangement links TRBV7-2 to TRBJ2-7; the match to TRBD2 covers 12 bases. There are 15 residues in the CDR3. V lost 1 base, J lost 7 bases, and 5 bases stayed unmatched. Germline assignment: CDR1 SGHTA and CDR2 FQGNSA.

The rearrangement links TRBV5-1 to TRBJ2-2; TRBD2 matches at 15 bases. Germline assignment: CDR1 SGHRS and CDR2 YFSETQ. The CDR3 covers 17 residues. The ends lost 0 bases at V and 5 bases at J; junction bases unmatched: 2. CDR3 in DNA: TGCGCCAGCAGCTTGGATGGGACTAGCGGGAGGACCGGGGAGCTGTTTTTT. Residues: CASSLDGTSGRTGELFF. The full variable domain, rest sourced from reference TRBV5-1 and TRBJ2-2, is KAGVTQTPRYLIKTRGQQVTLSCSPISGHRSVSWYQQTPGQGLQFLFEYFSETQRNKGNFPGRFSGRQFSNSRSEMNVSTLELGDSALYLCASSLDGTSGRTGELFFGEGSRLTVL.